This T cell receptor beta chain was sequenced during a study of cytomegalovirus exposure and HLA in healthy donors. The study, taken as a whole, reports: The authors reported that TCR beta sequences could predict HLA-A and HLA-B alleles. These predictions were accurate for most subjects in the first cohort.

It was with 60 Vbeta and 13 Jbeta primers that the PCR ran. Sequenced by immunoSEQ multiplex PCR; TCRdb stores in-frame clones only, minus some. This repertoire shows roughly 120,000 clones, around three quarters found once; its top ten account for 3.7%. Trimming shortened V by 5 bases and J by 2 bases, and 15 bases separated the two germline ends. This CDR3 comprises 15 residues. Germline V lookup: CDR1 LNHDA, CDR2 SQIVND (reference sequence). This clone occurred once. Its cognate antigen is unknown. Sequenced: PBMCs. The receptor was derived from a human donor in good health. The chain carries TRBV19 and TRBJ1-1; D remains ambiguous. This CDR3 reads CASSLRGGINTEAFF. In nucleotides, the CDR3 is TGTGCCAGTAGTCTCCGTGGAGGGATAAACACTGAAGCTTTCTTT. Combining the CDR3 with reference TRBV19 and TRBJ1-1 gives the whole variable domain DGGITQSPKYLFRKEGQNVTLSCEQNLNHDAMYWYRQDPGQGLRLIYYSQIVNDFQKGDIAEGYSVSREKKESFPLTVTSAQKNPTAFYLCASSLRGGINTEAFFGQGTRLTVV.